This passage covers 29 T cell receptor beta chains from one sample sequenced in a study of lymphopenia after photon versus proton radiotherapy. Profiling relied on immunoSEQ multiplex PCR, and the TCRdb table lists in-frame clones only, not all of them. Of over 10,000 clones in the sample, around 90% were seen once. The specimen was peripheral blood, collected from a patient treated with photon-based radiotherapy. Source of these receptors: a man aged 55-75 years with pancreatic cancer.

The rearrangement links TRBV7-6 to TRBJ2-4; 12 nucleotides line up with TRBD2. Losses at the gene ends were 2 bases for V and 7 bases for J; bases not matched to a gene: 12. Germline V gene sequence: CDR1 SGHVS, CDR2 FNYEAQ. The CDR3 has 18 residues. The CDR3 DNA reads as TGTGCCAGCAGCTTATACCCCACGACTAGCGGGGGTGGGAACATTCAGTACTTC. Amino acid sequence: CASSLYPTTSGGGNIQYF.

The chain couples TRBV5-4 to TRBJ1-5; D unresolved. The germline V gene encodes CDR1 SGHNT and CDR2 YYREEE (reference sequence). V gave up 3 bases and J gave up 5 bases, with 9 bases separating them. The CDR3 runs 13 residues. CDR3 protein: CASSSGWDQPQHF. The CDR3 DNA reads TGTGCCAGCAGCTCCGGTTGGGATCAGCCCCAGCATTTT.

This chain links TRBV14 with TRBJ1-2, with unresolved D. Germline assignment: CDR1 SGHDN and CDR2 FVKESK. V was pared by 8 bases and J by 5 bases, with 15 bases between. This CDR3 region has 13 residues. This CDR3 is CASSVNLGYGYTF. For the CDR3, the DNA is TGTGCCAGCTCAGTAAACCTCGGTTATGGCTACACCTTC.

The rearrangement links TRBV5-1 to TRBJ2-3; a possible D gene is TRBD1 (6 bases). This CDR3 is 15 amino acids long. Germline CDR1 reads SGHRS; CDR2 reads YFSETQ. V lost 4 bases and J lost 2, with 14 bases in between. The CDR3 reads CASSVTGTYTDTQYF. The CDR3 DNA reads TGCGCCAGCAGCGTCACAGGGACCTACACAGATACGCAGTATTTT.

This clone was detected once. The CDR3 DNA reads TGCAGTGCCCGGGACGACACTGAAGCTTTCTTT. It codes for CSARDDTEAFF. The chain couples TRBV20-1 to TRBJ1-1; a weak D match, TRBD1 (5 bases). The germline V gene encodes CDR1 DFQATT and CDR2 SNEGSKA (reference sequence). The CDR3 runs to 11 residues. V shed 6 bases and J shed 3 bases, with 8 bases lying between them.

This chain connects TRBV9 to TRBJ2-1, with D unresolved. The CDR3 has 14 residues. CDR1 is SGDLS, CDR2 YYNGEE, per germline. Trimming pared 0 bases from V and 0 bases from J, leaving 4 bases between. Here the CDR3 reads CASSVVSSYNEQFF. DNA for the CDR3: TGTGCCAGCAGCGTAGTGAGCTCCTACAATGAGCAGTTCTTC.

J is TRBJ1-1 and V is TRBV7-2; 9 bases agree with TRBD1. CDR1 and CDR2 (germline): SGHTA, FQGNSA. The CDR3 length is 18 residues. The trim removed 0 bases at V and 2 bases at J, leaving 10 bases unmatched. The CDR3 spells CASSLAVTGGIFNTEAFF. The CDR3 DNA is TGTGCCAGCAGCTTAGCCGTGACAGGGGGAATATTTAACACTGAAGCTTTCTTT.

This chain connects TRBV18 to TRBJ1-1; D is unresolved. Trimming removed 3 bases at V and 7 bases at J, with 9 bases between. In germline, CDR1 is KGHSH, CDR2 LQKENI. The CDR3 is made up of 12 amino acids. CDR3 region: CASSPLGDEAFF. CDR3 nucleotide sequence: TGTGCCAGCTCACCCCTCGGGGATGAAGCTTTCTTT.

The rearrangement links TRBV18 to TRBJ2-5; 8 nucleotides agree with TRBD1. The DNA end favors TRBJ2-7, so the J call may be wrong. Germline V gives CDR1 KGHSH, CDR2 LQKENI. The CDR3 extends over 16 amino acids. The CDR3 region is CASSSTGTGRSYEQYF. CDR3 in DNA: TGTGCCAGCTCATCCACAGGGACAGGACGCTCCTACGAGCAGTACTTC.

The genes are TRBV29-1 and TRBJ2-3, with TRBD1 matching 10 bases. Trimming at V came to 6 bases and at J to 4 bases, leaving 7 bases not matched to a gene. The CDR3 has 14 residues. CDR1 SQVTM and CDR2 ANQGSEA come from the germline V gene. CDR3 residues: CSVAKTGGADTQYF. CDR3 nucleotide sequence: TGCAGCGTCGCCAAGACAGGGGGCGCAGATACGCAGTATTTT.

The chain carries TRBV29-1 and TRBJ1-5; no firm D call. V shed 6 bases and J shed 2 bases, with 11 bases lying between them. This CDR3 contains 13 residues. Germline V gives CDR1 SQVTM, CDR2 ANQGSEA. The CDR3 region is CSVRASGNQPQHF. The CDR3 DNA follows: TGCAGCGTGAGGGCCAGCGGCAATCAGCCCCAGCATTTT.

This clone showed up just once. The V call is TRBV6-1, the J call TRBJ1-1; D gene ambiguous. Trimming stripped 4 bases from V and 1 base from J, with 10 bases between. Germline CDR1 and CDR2: MNHNS and SASEGT. This CDR3 region has 14 residues. The DNA of the CDR3 is TGTGCCAGCAGTGCGACTCTCGAGAACACTGAAGCTTTCTTT. This translates into CASSATLENTEAFF.

Written as DNA, the CDR3 is TGTGCCAGCAGCCAAACCGGGACAGGGAGTGTGACCCAGTACTTC. This codes for CASSQTGTGSVTQYF. The V gene is TRBV11-3, the J gene TRBJ2-5; 9 bases fit TRBD1. V shed 5 bases, J shed 7 bases, and the junction held 11 bases outside the gene matches. CDR1 and CDR2 (germline): SGHNT, YENEEA. The CDR3 covers 15 residues.

This sequence joins TRBV21-1 and TRBJ2-7. TRBV21-1 is noted as a pseudogene. The CDR3 spans 12 residues. CDR3 nucleotides: TGTGCCAGCAGTGGGGTATCCTACGAGCAGTACTTC. Amino acid sequence: CASSGVSYEQYF.

The chain couples TRBV7-6 to TRBJ2-3; 12 bases fit TRBD2. The CDR3 totals 15 residues. Germline V gives CDR1 SGHVS, CDR2 FNYEAQ. Germline trimming cut 5 bases from V and 4 bases from J; bases unmatched to any gene: 4. In nucleotides, the CDR3 is TGTGCCAGCAGCCCCCTAGCGGGGGGGGCAGATACGCAGTATTTT. This translates into CASSPLAGGADTQYF.

This clone was seen only once. This chain joins TRBV11-3 and TRBJ2-1; the match to TRBD1 covers 7 bases. The CDR3 runs to 15 residues. J was trimmed by 4 bases and V by 5 bases; bases with no gene match: 8. Looked up from germline, CDR1 is SGHNT and CDR2 is YENEEA. The CDR3 loop is CASSDRDGLYNEQFF. DNA of the CDR3: TGTGCCAGCAGCGACAGGGATGGCCTATACAATGAGCAGTTCTTC.

The CDR3 loop is CASSSLGGASNQPQHF. CDR3 coding DNA: TGTGCCAGCAGCTCCCTGGGGGGGGCGAGCAATCAGCCCCAGCATTTT. The chain carries TRBV5-6 and TRBJ1-5; D is possibly TRBD1 (6 bases). The CDR3 covers 16 residues. V was shortened by 3 bases and J by 1 base, with 14 bases between the two germline ends. Germline-derived CDR1 and CDR2 are SGHDT and YYEEEE. The whole variable domain, filled in from reference TRBV5-6 and TRBJ1-5, reads DAGVTQSPTHLIKTRGQQVTLRCSPKSGHDTVSWYQQALGQGPQFIFQYYEEEERQRGNFPDRFSGHQFPNYSSELNVNALLLGDSALYLCASSSLGGASNQPQHFGDGTRLSIL.

The V call is TRBV7-9, the J call TRBJ2-7; a weak D match, TRBD1 (5 bases). The ends were cut back, 1 base at V and 4 bases at J, with 14 bases in the middle. The germline gives CDR1 SEHNR, CDR2 FQNEAQ (reference sequence). CDR3 length: 15 amino acids. Here the CDR3 reads CASSLVTGGIYEQYF. In nucleotides, the CDR3 is TGTGCCAGCAGCTTAGTCACAGGTGGGATTTACGAGCAGTACTTC.

This clone was counted a single time. The V call is TRBV10-2, the J call TRBJ2-7, with TRBD2 identical over 15 bases. After removal of 6 bases from V and 4 bases from J, the junction contained 7 bases not matched to a gene. The germline CDR1 and CDR2 sequences are WSHSY and SAAADI. The CDR3 length is 16 residues. The DNA for the CDR3 is TGCGCCAGCAGCGGACTAGCGGGGGGGCTTGGATACGAGCAGTACTTC. Translated: CASSGLAGGLGYEQYF.

The rearrangement uses TRBV4-2 and TRBJ2-3; D possibly matches TRBD1 or TRBD2 (5 bases each). This CDR3 has 17 residues. CDR1 is LGHNA, CDR2 YNFKEQ, per germline. V was cut by 1 base and J by 4 bases, with 18 bases left in between. In DNA form, the CDR3 reads TGTGCCAGCAGCCAAGTAGTCGGGGCCATCAATCCAGATACGCAGTATTTT. This encodes CASSQVVGAINPDTQYF.

The genes are TRBV19 and TRBJ1-1, with D perhaps TRBD1 (5 bases). This CDR3 is built from 15 residues. V lost 2 bases and J 4 bases, leaving 14 bases between the germline ends. Germline CDR1 and CDR2: LNHDA and SQIVND (reference sequence). Written as DNA, the CDR3 is TGTGCCAGTAGTATACTCCAGGGCTTAGGCACTGAAGCTTTCTTT. This translates into CASSILQGLGTEAFF.

The CDR3 coding sequence is TGTGCCACCATTTTAGCGGGGGGTTACAATGAGCAGTTCTTC. Protein product: CATILAGGYNEQFF. The J gene is TRBJ2-1, the V gene TRBV6-1, with 10 bases that match TRBD2. Germline trimming cut 10 bases from V and 4 bases from J; bases unmatched to any gene: 7. This CDR3 is 14 amino acids long. Germline V gives CDR1 MNHNS, CDR2 SASEGT.

The chain combines TRBV2 with TRBJ2-4; D may match TRBD1 or TRBD2 (6 bases each). The ends were cut back, 7 bases at V and 11 bases at J, with 21 bases in the middle. This CDR3 is 14 amino acids long. The germline V gene has CDR1 SNHLY and CDR2 FYNNEI. In DNA, the CDR3 is TGTGCCAGCACCATCTCGCGGGACACCCAATTTCAGTACTTC. Amino acids: CASTISRDTQFQYF.

The rearrangement uses TRBV20-1 and TRBJ2-7; D uncertain. Germline loops: CDR1 DFQATT, CDR2 SNEGSKA (reference sequence). Trimming took 7 bases from V and 0 from J, leaving 7 bases between them. The CDR3 runs to 11 residues. This CDR3 is CSVKASYEQYF. The CDR3 nucleotides are TGCAGTGTCAAAGCCTCCTACGAGCAGTACTTC.

This clone was seen once. The V and J genes are TRBV7-2 and TRBJ2-2; D unresolved. V was clipped by 4 bases and J by 5 bases, with 8 bases between them. Germline values: CDR1 SGHTA, CDR2 FQGNSA. The length of the CDR3 is 13 residues. Here the CDR3 reads CASSSQGTGELFF. DNA of the CDR3: TGTGCCAGCAGCTCACAAGGGACCGGGGAGCTGTTTTTT.

This clone has a single count. The chain recombines TRBV10-3 with TRBJ1-6, with D possibly being TRBD1 (5 bases). This CDR3 is 12 amino acids long. Deletions cut 7 bases from V and 5 bases from J, with 6 bases between. Germline V gene lookup returns CDR1 ENHRY and CDR2 SYGVKD. CDR3 sequence reads: CAIKGNNSPLHF. The CDR3 DNA reads as TGTGCCATCAAGGGGAATAATTCACCCCTCCACTTT.

In its sample, this clone was seen once. This chain connects TRBV6-5 to TRBJ2-7; either TRBD1 or TRBD2 may fit D (5 bases each). This CDR3 has 15 residues. V dropped 0 bases and J dropped 2 bases, with 11 bases sitting between them. Germline CDR1 MNHEY, CDR2 SVGAGI. The CDR3: CASSYSWGKPYEQYF. The CDR3 region has the DNA TGTGCCAGCAGTTACTCTTGGGGGAAACCCTACGAGCAGTACTTC.

The chain combines TRBV6-1 with TRBJ1-1; 9 positions agree with TRBD1. Germline V gene data show CDR1 as MNHNS and CDR2 as SASEGT. CDR3 length equals 11 residues. The CDR3 loop reads CWTGVNTEAFF. For the CDR3, the DNA is TGTTGGACAGGGGTGAACACTGAAGCTTTCTTT.

The genes are TRBV2 and TRBJ2-3, with D tentatively TRBD1 (6 bases). Germline lookup yields CDR1 SNHLY and CDR2 FYNNEI. The CDR3 contains 14 residues. The V and J ends lost 4 bases and 4 bases respectively, with 12 bases between them. Here the CDR3 DNA reads TGTGCCAGCAGTGCCAGGGGATGGGCAGATACGCAGTATTTT. Encoded protein: CASSARGWADTQYF.